Sequencing of this T cell receptor (beta chain) was carried out in a study of blood T cells in healthy people across ages. The CDR3 extends over 15 amino acids. In germline, CDR1 is LGHDT, CDR2 YNNKEL (reference sequence). Trimming pared 4 bases from V and 7 bases from J, leaving 19 bases between. Through a sample-barcoded 5' primer and a J-beta primer mix, a second PCR was run for roughly 7 to 11 cycles. TCRdb reprocessed the 5' RACE reads via MiXCR and lists one record per CDR3 protein. The data show 1,500,000 or so distinct CDR3 sequences, roughly 59% seen once. Sequenced material: blood. The chain employs TRBV3-1 and TRBJ2-5; D not certain. The clonotype was recovered from a young man in good health. CDR3 amino acids: CASSPTTPLHRTQYF. The CDR3 DNA is TGTGCCAGCAGCCCTACGACCCCCCTCCACCGGACCCAGTACTTC.